A single sample is the source of the 20 T cell receptor beta chains below, sequenced in a study of chemoradiotherapy in HPV16-positive cancers. Only in-frame clones appear in the TCRdb table, and some are missing; sequencing was by immunoSEQ multiplex PCR. The repertoire holds some 8,300 clones, with about 74% as singletons. Sample acquisition took place from a patient who underwent chemoradiotherapy. The receptor set was obtained from a human donor with HPV-associated anogenital cancer.

This clone was found a few times. The genes are TRBV7-9 and TRBJ1-3; D is ambiguous. The V end was cut by 5 bases, the J end by 9 bases, with 17 bases between. Germline-derived CDR1 and CDR2 are SEHNR and FQNEAQ (reference sequence). The CDR3 is made up of 14 amino acids. CDR3 nucleotides: TGTGCCAGCAGCCAAGACTACCAGCTAAGCACCATATATTTT. Its protein is CASSQDYQLSTIYF.

This chain links TRBV29-1 with TRBJ2-7, with D maybe TRBD2 (5 bases). Germline lookup yields CDR1 SQVTM and CDR2 ANQGSEA. With 6 bases removed from V and 2 bases from J, the gap between germline ends came to 17 bases. The CDR3 length is 14 residues. In DNA form, the CDR3 reads TGCAGCGTCGTATGGGAGATGGAGCCCTACGAGCAGTACTTC. As protein: CSVVWEMEPYEQYF.

This clone has just a few counts. The J gene is TRBJ2-2, the V gene TRBV6-1; D uncertain. Germline CDR1 MNHNS, CDR2 SASEGT. Trimming removed 1 base from V and 5 bases from J, with 8 bases in between. The length of the CDR3 is 14 residues. CDR3 region: CASSEGTDTGELFF. CDR3 coding DNA: TGTGCCAGCAGTGAAGGAACAGATACCGGGGAGCTGTTTTTT.

In DNA, the CDR3 is TGCGCCAGCAGCCCCTCGGCGGATAACACAGATACGCAGTATTTT. Protein product: CASSPSADNTDTQYF. The rearrangement joins TRBV4-1 to TRBJ2-3, with unresolved D. This CDR3 comprises 15 residues. Trimming took 4 bases from V and 2 from J, leaving 13 bases between them. CDR1 and CDR2 from the germline V gene are MGHRA and YSYEKL.

The chain uses TRBV5-4 and TRBJ1-1, with D maybe TRBD1 (6 bases). Trimming shortened V by 2 bases and J by 4 bases, and 15 bases separated the two germline ends. The CDR3 spans 15 residues. Germline V lookup: CDR1 SGHNT, CDR2 YYREEE (reference sequence). CDR3 in DNA: TGTGCCAGCAGCTTAACGGGGGGCTTAGGCACTGAAGCTTTCTTT. This gives the protein CASSLTGGLGTEAFF.

The chain joins TRBV7-9 to TRBJ2-2; TRBD2 aligns across 10 bases. The CDR3 has 17 residues. With 5 bases clipped from V and 5 bases from J, the junction kept 11 bases outside the gene matches. CDR1 and CDR2 (germline): SEHNR, FQNEAQ (reference sequence). DNA for the CDR3: TGTGCCAGCAGCCCGATTGAGGGACTAGCGTTAACCGGGGAGCTGTTTTTT. Translation: CASSPIEGLALTGELFF.

The chain recombines TRBV7-8 with TRBJ1-1; D is perhaps TRBD1 (5 bases). Per the germline V gene, CDR1 is SGHVS and CDR2 is FQNEAQ. Trimming left V 7 bases short and J 5 bases short, with 17 bases between. The CDR3 runs to 14 residues. The CDR3 loop is CASTQTSGRTEAFF. The CDR3, as DNA: TGTGCCAGCACGCAAACGTCAGGGAGGACTGAAGCTTTCTTT. The full variable domain, rest sourced from reference TRBV7-8 and TRBJ1-1, is GAGVSQSPRYKVAKRGQDVALRCDPISGHVSLFWYQQALGQGPEFLTYFQNEAQLDKSGLPSDRFFAERPEGSVSTLKIQRTQQEDSAVYLCASTQTSGRTEAFFGQGTRLTVV.

This sequence joins TRBV6-5 and TRBJ2-7; a weak D match, TRBD2 (6 bases). This CDR3 region has 14 residues. Between the trimmed V and J ends, which lost 5 bases and 4 bases, there was a span of 15 bases. CDR1 is MNHEY and CDR2 is SVGAGI in the germline V gene. Here the CDR3 reads CASSTGGSGYEQYF. CDR3 bases: TGTGCCAGCAGTACTGGGGGGAGTGGGTACGAGCAGTACTTC.

The chain links TRBV18 to TRBJ2-3; a weak D match, TRBD2 (5 bases). This CDR3 has 16 amino acids. V was cut by 6 bases and J by 1 base, with 17 bases left in between. Germline V CDR1 and CDR2: KGHSH, LQKENI. The CDR3 here is CASSLQRRGGTDTQYF. The CDR3 DNA sequence: TGTGCCAGCTCGCTACAGCGACGGGGAGGCACAGATACGCAGTATTTT. Based on the CDR3 plus reference TRBV18 and TRBJ2-3, the full variable domain is NAGVMQNPRHLVRRRGQEARLRCSPMKGHSHVYWYRQLPEEGLKFMVYLQKENIIDESGMPKERFSAEFPKEGPSILRIQQVVRGDSAAYFCASSLQRRGGTDTQYFGPGTRLTVL.

This chain links TRBV28 with TRBJ2-4; 8 bases line up with TRBD1. The V gene's germline CDR1 is MDHEN and CDR2 SYDVKM. Trimming removed 4 bases from V and 1 base from J; junction bases left unmatched: 12. This CDR3 region has 18 residues. DNA for the CDR3: TGTGCCAGCAGTTCTTTGAGACAGGGGTACGGGGCCAAAAACATTCAGTACTTC. This gives the protein CASSSLRQGYGAKNIQYF.

The CDR3 region has the DNA TGTGCCACCAACGGACAGCTACAAGAGACCCAGTACTTC. Translation gives CATNGQLQETQYF. The gene calls are TRBV10-3 and TRBJ2-5; TRBD1 is a possible D gene (6 bases). V was pared by 10 bases and J by 2 bases, with 14 bases between. Germline CDR1 and CDR2: ENHRY and SYGVKD. CDR3 length equals 13 residues.

The gene calls are TRBV7-3 and TRBJ2-7; D is ambiguous. Trimming took 4 bases from V and 5 from J, leaving 18 bases between them. Germline V gives CDR1 SGHTA, CDR2 FQGTGA. CDR3 length: 15 residues. The CDR3 protein is CASSSMAGPGHEQYF. The DNA of the CDR3 is TGTGCCAGCAGCTCTATGGCAGGCCCCGGGCACGAGCAGTACTTC.

The V call is TRBV2, the J call TRBJ2-1; D is perhaps TRBD2 (6 bases). V shed 5 bases and J shed 8 bases, with 19 bases lying between them. The germline CDR1 and CDR2 sequences are SNHLY and FYNNEI. The CDR3 length is 15 residues. The CDR3 region is CASSTTSLPIDEQFF. Here the CDR3 DNA reads TGTGCCAGCAGTACCACTAGCCTCCCAATCGATGAGCAGTTCTTC.

This sequence joins TRBV7-9 and TRBJ1-3; maybe TRBD1 (6 bases). V lost 3 bases to trimming and J lost 3 bases, with 15 bases between them. CDR3 length: 16 amino acids. Germline values: CDR1 SEHNR, CDR2 FQNEAQ (reference sequence). The CDR3 sequence: CASSFLTRQDGNTIYF. The CDR3 DNA reads as TGTGCCAGCAGCTTCCTGACCCGACAGGATGGAAACACCATATATTTT.

This clone was observed a few times. This chain uses TRBV14 with TRBJ1-2, with D uncertain. Trimming pared 1 base from V and 4 bases from J, leaving 10 bases between. Germline V gene lookup returns CDR1 SGHDN and CDR2 FVKESK. The CDR3 is made up of 14 amino acids. Here the CDR3 reads CASSQGTEFYGYTF. The CDR3 bases are TGTGCCAGCAGCCAAGGAACGGAGTTCTATGGCTACACCTTC.

The chain couples TRBV5-1 to TRBJ2-2; D remains ambiguous. Germline CDR1 reads SGHRS; CDR2 reads YFSETQ. CDR3 length: 18 residues. Trimming took off 3 bases at V and 0 bases at J, with 18 bases between the two ends. The CDR3 nucleotides are TGCGCCAGCAGCTCCGTTCTTAGAACCCTTGCGAACACCGGGGAGCTGTTTTTT. Its protein product is CASSSVLRTLANTGELFF.

V and J are TRBV9 and TRBJ2-2; no firm D call. Trimming stripped 0 bases from V and 5 bases from J, with 5 bases between. Germline CDR1 reads SGDLS; CDR2 reads YYNGEE. There are 13 residues in the CDR3. DNA of the CDR3: TGTGCCAGCAGCGTAGGTCAGACCGGGGAGCTGTTTTTT. Translation gives CASSVGQTGELFF. The whole variable domain, remainder taken from reference TRBV9 and TRBJ2-2, is DSGVTQTPKHLITATGQRVTLRCSPRSGDLSVYWYQQSLDQGLQFLIQYYNGEERAKGNILERFSAQQFPDLHSELNLSSLELGDSALYFCASSVGQTGELFFGEGSRLTVL.

The chain is built from TRBV4-3 and TRBJ1-1, with D perhaps TRBD1 (6 bases). Trimming cost V 0 bases and J 0 bases, with 11 bases left between them. This CDR3 contains 16 residues. The germline gives CDR1 LGHNA, CDR2 YSLEER. The chain's CDR3 is CASSQDNRGMNTEAFF. For the CDR3, the DNA is TGCGCCAGCAGCCAAGATAATAGGGGGATGAACACTGAAGCTTTCTTT.

V and J are TRBV19 and TRBJ1-1; D remains ambiguous. Trimming pared 10 bases from V and 3 bases from J, leaving 15 bases between. The germline CDR1 and CDR2 sequences are LNHDA and SQIVND (reference sequence). The CDR3 covers 13 residues. CDR3 sequence (DNA): TGTGCCACCCACAACGAGGTTGACACTGAAGCTTTCTTT. This translates into CATHNEVDTEAFF.

The chain combines TRBV18 with TRBJ1-5; D gene unclear. The CDR3 loop spans 18 amino acids. Trimming cost V 2 bases and J 0 bases, with 17 bases left between them. Germline V gene data show CDR1 as KGHSH and CDR2 as LQKENI. CDR3 coding DNA: TGTGCCAGCTCACCAAGGCCAGAAAACCCTAATAGCAATCAGCCCCAGCATTTT. It translates to CASSPRPENPNSNQPQHF. The entire variable domain, with the rest obtained from reference TRBV18 and TRBJ1-5, is as follows: NAGVMQNPRHLVRRRGQEARLRCSPMKGHSHVYWYRQLPEEGLKFMVYLQKENIIDESGMPKERFSAEFPKEGPSILRIQQVVRGDSAAYFCASSPRPENPNSNQPQHFGDGTRLSIL.